A single sample gave rise to the 19 T cell receptor beta chains below, sequenced in a study of T cell responses to AZD1222 COVID-19 vaccine. Data came from immunoSEQ multiplex PCR; TCRdb stores just in-frame clones and leaves some out. Altogether 90,000 to 95,000 clones are present, more than 75% being singletons, with the ten largest covering about 20%. Sequenced here: peripheral blood, sampled on day 0 of AZD1222 vaccination. These receptors were taken from an adult in good health.

The chain uses TRBV7-2 and TRBJ2-7; possibly TRBD1 or TRBD2 for D (5 bases each). With 0 bases removed from V and 0 bases from J, the gap between germline ends came to 12 bases. The CDR3 spans 16 residues. Germline CDR1 reads SGHTA; CDR2 reads FQGNSA. The DNA for the CDR3 is TGTGCCAGCAGCTTAGCCGGGGCCATGAGCTCCTACGAGCAGTACTTC. This sequence encodes CASSLAGAMSSYEQYF.

V and J are TRBV6-2 or TRBV6-3 and TRBJ2-1, with 8 bases lining up with TRBD1. The CDR3 runs to 17 residues. Germline assignment: CDR1 MNHEY and CDR2 SVGEGT. Losses at the gene ends were 0 bases for V and 3 bases for J; bases not matched to a gene: 7. The CDR3 reads CASSYSIWDRNYNEQFF. CDR3 sequence (DNA): TGTGCCAGCAGTTACTCGATATGGGACAGGAACTACAATGAGCAGTTCTTC.

The chain carries TRBV15 and TRBJ2-2; the match to TRBD2 covers 8 bases. CDR3 length: 16 residues. The V and J ends lost 0 bases and 4 bases, in that order; junction bases with no gene match: 4. Germline CDR1 is LNHNV and CDR2 is YYDKDF (reference sequence). CDR3 nucleotide sequence: TGTGCCACCAGCAGAGATCCAGCGGGGGTCACCGGGGAGCTGTTTTTT. This encodes CATSRDPAGVTGELFF. The variable domain in full, completed from reference TRBV15 and TRBJ2-2, reads DAMVIQNPRYQVTQFGKPVTLSCSQTLNHNVMYWYQQKSSQAPKLLFHYYDKDFNNEADTPDNFQSRRPNTSFCFLDIRSPGLGDTAMYLCATSRDPAGVTGELFFGEGSRLTVL.

J is TRBJ2-1 and V is TRBV28; D is ambiguous. Trimming shortened V by 2 bases and J by 5 bases, and 4 bases separated the two germline ends. Germline assignment: CDR1 MDHEN and CDR2 SYDVKM. The CDR3 has 12 amino acids. Here the CDR3 reads CASSLADNEQFF. As DNA, the CDR3 is TGTGCCAGCAGTTTAGCGGACAATGAGCAGTTCTTC.

This sequence joins TRBV7-2 and TRBJ2-7; D is unclear. CDR3 length: 13 amino acids. Deletions cut 0 bases from V and 2 bases from J, with 5 bases between. CDR1 is SGHTA and CDR2 is FQGNSA in the germline V gene. In DNA, the CDR3 is TGTGCCAGCAGCTTAGCAGTTACCTACGAGCAGTACTTC. Encoded protein: CASSLAVTYEQYF.

V usage is TRBV6-5 and J usage is TRBJ1-5; possibly TRBD1 for D (5 bases). CDR3 length: 15 amino acids. The V end lost 6 bases, the J end lost 5 bases, and 17 bases lay between the germline ends. Germline V gene sequence: CDR1 MNHEY, CDR2 SVGAGI. The CDR3: CASRREGIGYQPQHF. The DNA for the CDR3 is TGTGCCAGCAGGAGGGAGGGGATAGGGTATCAGCCCCAGCATTTT.

The J gene is TRBJ1-2, the V gene TRBV29-1, with no clear D. The CDR3 spans 12 residues. Germline CDR1 is SQVTM and CDR2 is ANQGSEA. V gave up 5 bases and J gave up 2 bases, with 9 bases separating them. Written as DNA, the CDR3 is TGCAGCGTTCAACGGGTAAACTATGGCTACACCTTC. Residues: CSVQRVNYGYTF.

The chain couples TRBV28 to TRBJ1-5; the D gene is possibly TRBD1 (5 bases). Looked up from germline, CDR1 is MDHEN and CDR2 is SYDVKM. The CDR3 is 14 amino acids. V was pared by 2 bases and J by 8 bases, with 13 bases between. CDR3 nucleotides: TGTGCCAGCAGTTTAGGCGGGACGGTAGAGCCCCAGCATTTT. Amino acids: CASSLGGTVEPQHF.

This clone was recorded once. The chain has TRBV4-1 and TRBJ1-1; 10 nucleotides align to TRBD1. CDR3 size: 19 residues. Germline loops: CDR1 MGHRA, CDR2 YSYEKL. The ends lost 6 bases at V and 1 base at J; junction bases unmatched: 17. The DNA of the CDR3 is TGCGCCAGCAGTCCAAGTTTCAAGACAGGGGGCCGAAGGAACACTGAAGCTTTCTTT. This encodes CASSPSFKTGGRRNTEAFF.

The CDR3 protein is CASSLAGQDYGYTF. In nucleotides, the CDR3 is TGTGCCAGCAGCTTAGCGGGCCAGGACTATGGCTACACCTTC. The chain couples TRBV7-2 to TRBJ1-2, with D unresolved. The CDR3 totals 14 residues. V lost 0 bases and J lost 3, with 8 bases in between. CDR1 is SGHTA and CDR2 is FQGNSA in the germline V gene.

The J gene is TRBJ2-4, the V gene TRBV7-6; D is uncertain. The V gene lost 1 base and the J gene lost 2 bases, with 3 bases spanning the gap. Looked up from germline, CDR1 is SGHVS and CDR2 is FNYEAQ. The CDR3 contains 13 residues. This CDR3 is CASSLGTKNIQYF. Here the CDR3 DNA reads TGTGCCAGCAGCTTAGGTACCAAAAACATTCAGTACTTC.

The genes are TRBV6-5 and TRBJ1-2; tentative D call: TRBD1 (6 bases). V was cut by 5 bases and J by 0 bases, with 13 bases left in between. The germline CDR1 and CDR2 sequences are MNHEY and SVGAGI. This CDR3 has 15 residues. CDR3 region: CASSKSGTSNYGYTF. The CDR3 DNA follows: TGTGCCAGCAGTAAATCAGGGACATCTAACTATGGCTACACCTTC.

The V call is TRBV18, the J call TRBJ2-3; maybe TRBD1 (5 bases). The germline V and J ends were trimmed by 1 base and 1 base, with 12 bases remaining between them. The CDR3 extends over 16 amino acids. Germline V lookup: CDR1 KGHSH, CDR2 LQKENI. The CDR3 DNA reads TGTGCCAGCTCACCACAATTAGACAGCCGCACAGATACGCAGTATTTT. Protein: CASSPQLDSRTDTQYF.

The V and J genes are TRBV2 and TRBJ1-2; no reliable D call. This CDR3 has 12 amino acids. Germline V gene lookup returns CDR1 SNHLY and CDR2 FYNNEI. The ends were cut back, 4 bases at V and 1 base at J, with 4 bases in the middle. Here the CDR3 DNA reads TGTGCCAGCAGTGCTGTTAACTATGGCTACACCTTC. As protein: CASSAVNYGYTF. Complete variable domain (other parts from reference TRBV2 and TRBJ1-2): EPEVTQTPSHQVTQMGQEVILRCVPISNHLYFYWYRQILGQKVEFLVSFYNNEISEKSEIFDDQFSVERPDGSNFTLKIRSTKLEDSAMYFCASSAVNYGYTFGSGTRLTVV.

The rearrangement joins TRBV6-5 to TRBJ1-1; D is ambiguous. This CDR3 has 14 residues. Looked up from germline, CDR1 is MNHEY and CDR2 is SVGAGI. Trimming removed 4 bases from V and 6 bases from J, with 15 bases in between. CDR3 sequence reads: CASSLEVGVPEAFF. The CDR3 nucleotides are TGTGCCAGCAGTTTGGAAGTCGGGGTCCCTGAAGCTTTCTTT.

V usage is TRBV5-1 and J usage is TRBJ2-5, with a tentative D call TRBD1 (6 bases). There are 15 residues in the CDR3. From germline, CDR1 is SGHRS and CDR2 YFSETQ. V was cut by 0 bases and J by 3 bases, with 12 bases left in between. CDR3 sequence reads: CASSLEQGLEETQYF. In nucleotides, the CDR3 is TGCGCCAGCAGCTTGGAACAGGGCCTCGAAGAGACCCAGTACTTC.

In this sample, this clone turned up once. This chain joins TRBV5-1 and TRBJ1-3; D is perhaps TRBD1 (5 bases). The CDR3 has 14 residues. The V end lost 7 bases, the J end lost 2 bases, and 13 bases lay between the germline ends. In germline, CDR1 is SGHRS, CDR2 YFSETQ. The CDR3, as DNA: TGCGCCAGCGGATCCGACAGCACTGGAAACACCATATATTTT. Encoded protein: CASGSDSTGNTIYF.

This clone was counted once. The rearrangement links TRBV15 to TRBJ1-1; a possible D gene is TRBD1 (6 bases). The germline gives CDR1 LNHNV, CDR2 YYDKDF (reference sequence). CDR3 length equals 16 residues. Trimming stripped 0 bases from V and 5 bases from J, with 16 bases between. This chain's CDR3 is CATSRDRNRVGTEAFF. CDR3 DNA sequence: TGTGCCACCAGCAGAGATAGGAACAGGGTCGGTACTGAAGCTTTCTTT.

The chain has TRBV19 and TRBJ1-2; D is undetermined. V dropped 4 bases and J dropped 1 base, with 4 bases sitting between them. The CDR3 runs 12 residues. Per germline, CDR1 LNHDA and CDR2 SQIVND (reference sequence). CDR3 in amino acids: CASSTLNYGYTF. CDR3 coding DNA: TGTGCCAGTAGTACTCTTAACTATGGCTACACCTTC.